This TCR beta chain was identified during a study of HIV-infected patients and healthy controls. Points on this clonotype: A clone one base away is much larger, so this may be a read error.

All unsorted peripheral T cells were captured because whole blood was used without fractionation. Reverse transcription used roughly 450 ng RNA and constant-region primers for alpha and beta. Alpha and beta chain libraries were made separately by chain-specific third strand synthesis with multiplexing indices. Ligation attached cDNA to a 5' RACE adapter that carried a random hexamer and SP2 site. TCRdb re-derived calls from the 5' RACE reads in MiXCR, one entry per CDR3 protein. Among under 6,500 distinct CDR3 sequences listed, roughly 23% were seen once. This material consisted of blood, taken before antiretroviral therapy. This sequence originates from an adult with HIV infection.

The CDR3 DNA follows: TGTGCCAGCAGCGAGGGGGGATTCCAGCCCAAGCATTTT. Protein: CASSEGGFQPKHF. V usage is TRBV6-5 and J usage is TRBJ1-5; D perhaps matches TRBD1 (6 bases). In germline, CDR1 is MNHEY, CDR2 SVGAGI. CDR3 length: 13 amino acids.